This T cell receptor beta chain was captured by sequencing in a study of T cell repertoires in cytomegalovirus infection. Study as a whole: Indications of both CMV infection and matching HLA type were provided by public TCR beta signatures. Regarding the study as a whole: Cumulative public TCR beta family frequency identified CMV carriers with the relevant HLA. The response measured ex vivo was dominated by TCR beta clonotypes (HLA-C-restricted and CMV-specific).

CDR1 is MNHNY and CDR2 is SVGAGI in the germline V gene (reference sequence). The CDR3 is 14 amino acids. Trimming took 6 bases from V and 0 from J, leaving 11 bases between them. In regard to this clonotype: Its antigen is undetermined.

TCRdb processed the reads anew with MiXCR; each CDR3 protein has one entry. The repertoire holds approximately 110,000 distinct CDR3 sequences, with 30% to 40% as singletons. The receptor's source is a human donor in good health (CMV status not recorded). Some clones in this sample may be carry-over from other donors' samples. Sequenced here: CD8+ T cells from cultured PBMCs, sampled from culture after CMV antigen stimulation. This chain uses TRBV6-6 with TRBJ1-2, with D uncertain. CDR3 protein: CASSLTQTNYGYTF. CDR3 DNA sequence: TGTGCCAGCAGCCTGACGCAGACTAACTATGGCTACACCTTC.